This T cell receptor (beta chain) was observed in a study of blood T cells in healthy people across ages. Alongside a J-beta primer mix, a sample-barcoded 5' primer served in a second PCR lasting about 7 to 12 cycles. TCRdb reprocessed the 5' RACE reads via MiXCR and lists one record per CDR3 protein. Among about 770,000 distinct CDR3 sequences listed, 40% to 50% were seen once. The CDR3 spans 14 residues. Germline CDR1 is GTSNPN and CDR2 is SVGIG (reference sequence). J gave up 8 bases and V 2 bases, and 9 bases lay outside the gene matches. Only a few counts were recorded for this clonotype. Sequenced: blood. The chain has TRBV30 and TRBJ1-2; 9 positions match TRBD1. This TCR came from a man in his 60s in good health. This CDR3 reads CAWSTSLGQGGYTF. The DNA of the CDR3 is TGTGCCTGGAGTACCAGCCTTGGACAGGGGGGCTACACCTTC. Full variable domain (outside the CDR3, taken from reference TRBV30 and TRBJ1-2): SQTIHQWPATLVQPVGSPLSLECTVEGTSNPNLYWYRQAAGRGLQLLFYSVGIGQISSEVPQNLSASRPQDRQFILSSKKLLLSDSGFYLCAWSTSLGQGGYTFGSGTRLTVV.